A selection of T cell receptor beta chains follows, all from one sample in a study of blood T cell repertoires in COVID-19. Method: immunoSEQ multiplex PCR; TCRdb's copy keeps in-frame clones and lacks some. The data hold just over 650,000 clones, with 80% to 90% observed a single time. Sequencing was done on a sample of peripheral blood. These receptors came from a woman between 18 and 29 years old with acute or convalescent COVID-19. CDR3s leave out the opening cysteine and the closing phenylalanine or tryptophan.

cdr3_aa v_call
ATGDTEKPLNTEAF TRBV10-3
ASSLRQDHT TRBV3-1/TRBV3-2
ASSRSMDTQY TRBV6-2/TRBV6-3
ASSLQGTGELF TRBV3-1/TRBV3-2
ASTSWVRGDSPLH TRBV27
ASSLASGYEQY TRBV27
ATSDRGIVYGYT TRBV24-1
ASSQDAVPRYGYT TRBV3-1/TRBV3-2
ASSDRGHGYT TRBV3-1/TRBV3-2
ASSPPGHPYRTSTDTQY TRBV18
ASSYSTGFGNTIY TRBV6-5
ASSLEGRAPSEQY TRBV5-1
ASSEDRGEGTEAF TRBV6-1
ASSLGGQGPGELF TRBV7-3
ASSPRGTGGMGTQY TRBV28
AISVYSTDTQY TRBV10-3
AISGLDTGELF TRBV10-3
AWSVLQGTEAF TRBV30
ASGLVLSRDRGLGYT TRBV12-5
ASSPTGAGVT TRBV2
ASSDYRLSQGHSYEQY TRBV6-1
ASSGVGGLGTDTQY TRBV6-6
ASSKSGNTIY TRBV6-5
ASSRKAGTGAEQY TRBV6-5
ASSPPKDSYSNQPQH TRBV3-1/TRBV3-2
ASSPWEGPTGELF TRBV19
ASSQARQGKNYGYT TRBV4-1
ASSSGGANQPQH TRBV28
ASSIVAGGLDEQF TRBV19
ASSPQGAPGEKLF TRBV6-1
ASTGTGVYEQY TRBV27
ASSIGGGRTEAF TRBV19
ASSEVGTGRGYT TRBV6-1
ASSGQGTEAF TRBV5-6
ATSGDRTGYEQY TRBV24-1
ASSLVLYEQY TRBV7-9